This T cell receptor beta chain appears in the sequencing data of a study of cytomegalovirus exposure and HLA in healthy donors. PCR used 60 Vbeta primers and 13 Jbeta primers. Here immunoSEQ multiplex PCR was the method, and the copy in TCRdb shows in-frame clones only, minus some. The sample includes approximately 150,000 clones, about 74% seen only once; the top ten take 0.94%. Notes on this clone: The antigen remains unidentified.

This CDR3 comprises 16 residues. Germline values: CDR1 MGHRA, CDR2 YSYEKL. Trimming removed 1 base from V and 2 bases from J; junction bases left unmatched: 4. General study points: Data from an earlier analysis indicated that most TCR beta V segments were productive either about 87% or about 30% of the time. TCR beta sequences numbering 15,000 to 20,000 were associated with HLA alleles at 0.05 false discovery rate in a later analysis. CMV serostatus was the sole immune exposure information available.

The chain is built from TRBV4-1 and TRBJ2-5; 10 bases match TRBD2. The source of this sequence is a woman aged 55-69 years in good health and CMV-seronegative. Sequenced sample: PBMCs. Written as DNA, the CDR3 is TGCGCCAGCAGCCAAGGGCTAGCGGGGGCACAAGAGACCCAGTACTTC. Protein sequence: CASSQGLAGAQETQYF.